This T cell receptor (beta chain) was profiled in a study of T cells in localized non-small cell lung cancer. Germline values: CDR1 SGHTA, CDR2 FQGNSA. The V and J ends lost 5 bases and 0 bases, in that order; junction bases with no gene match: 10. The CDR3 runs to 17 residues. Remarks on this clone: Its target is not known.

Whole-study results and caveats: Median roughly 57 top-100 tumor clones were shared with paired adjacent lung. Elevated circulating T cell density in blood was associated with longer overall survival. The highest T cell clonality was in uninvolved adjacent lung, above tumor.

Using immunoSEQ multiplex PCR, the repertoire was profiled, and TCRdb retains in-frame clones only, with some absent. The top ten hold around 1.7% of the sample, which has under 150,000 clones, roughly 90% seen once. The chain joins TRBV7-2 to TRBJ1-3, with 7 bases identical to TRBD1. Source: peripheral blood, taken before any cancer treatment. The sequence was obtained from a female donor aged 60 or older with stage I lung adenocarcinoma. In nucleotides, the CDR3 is TGTGCCAGCAGCCCGCCCCAGGGGGTGAACTCTGGAAACACCATATATTTT. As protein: CASSPPQGVNSGNTIYF.